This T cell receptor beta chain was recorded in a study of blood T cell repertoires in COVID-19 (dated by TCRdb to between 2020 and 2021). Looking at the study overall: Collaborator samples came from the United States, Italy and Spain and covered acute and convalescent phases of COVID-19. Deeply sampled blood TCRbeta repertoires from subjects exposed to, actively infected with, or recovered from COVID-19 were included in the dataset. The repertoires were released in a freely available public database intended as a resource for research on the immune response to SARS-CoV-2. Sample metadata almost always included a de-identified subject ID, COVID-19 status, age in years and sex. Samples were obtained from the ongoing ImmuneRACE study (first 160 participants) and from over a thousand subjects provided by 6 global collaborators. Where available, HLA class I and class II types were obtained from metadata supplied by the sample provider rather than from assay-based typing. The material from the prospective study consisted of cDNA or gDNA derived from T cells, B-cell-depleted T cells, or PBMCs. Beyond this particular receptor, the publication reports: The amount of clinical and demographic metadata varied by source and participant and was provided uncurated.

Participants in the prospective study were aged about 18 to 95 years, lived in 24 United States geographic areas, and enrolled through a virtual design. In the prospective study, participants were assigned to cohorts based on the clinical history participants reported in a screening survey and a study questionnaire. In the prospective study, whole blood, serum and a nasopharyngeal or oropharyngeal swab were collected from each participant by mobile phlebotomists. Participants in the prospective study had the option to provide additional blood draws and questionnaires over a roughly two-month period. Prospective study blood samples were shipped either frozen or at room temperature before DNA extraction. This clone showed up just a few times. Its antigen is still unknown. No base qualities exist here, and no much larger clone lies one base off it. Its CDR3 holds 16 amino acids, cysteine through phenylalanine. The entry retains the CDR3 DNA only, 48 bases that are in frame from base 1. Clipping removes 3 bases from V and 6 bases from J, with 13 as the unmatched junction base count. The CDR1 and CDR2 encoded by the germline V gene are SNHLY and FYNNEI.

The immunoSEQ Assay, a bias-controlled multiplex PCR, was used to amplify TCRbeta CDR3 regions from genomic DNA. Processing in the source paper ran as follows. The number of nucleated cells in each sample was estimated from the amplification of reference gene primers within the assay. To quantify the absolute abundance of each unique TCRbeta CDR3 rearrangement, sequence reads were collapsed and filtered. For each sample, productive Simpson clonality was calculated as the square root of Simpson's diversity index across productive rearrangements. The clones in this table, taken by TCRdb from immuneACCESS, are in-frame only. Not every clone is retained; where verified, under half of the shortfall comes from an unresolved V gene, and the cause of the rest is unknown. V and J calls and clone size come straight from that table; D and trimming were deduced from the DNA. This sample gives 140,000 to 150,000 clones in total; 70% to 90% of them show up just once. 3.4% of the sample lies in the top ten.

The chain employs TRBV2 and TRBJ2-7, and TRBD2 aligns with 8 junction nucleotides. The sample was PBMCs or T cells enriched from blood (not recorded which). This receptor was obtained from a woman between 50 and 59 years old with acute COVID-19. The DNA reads TGTGCCAGCAGTGACCTAAGCGGGAGAGGGTCTGGCGAGCAGTACTTC. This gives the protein CASSDLSGRGSGEQYF.